In this sample, the clone carrying this TCR beta chain turned up once. Trimming took off 1 base at V and 5 bases at J, with 21 bases between the two ends. Germline values: CDR1 MDHEN, CDR2 SYDVKM. CDR3 length equals 18 residues. Measured with immunoSEQ multiplex PCR; TCRdb has only the in-frame clones, and not every one. Here the sample spans under 200,000 clones, more than 75% being singletons. Genomic DNA for TCR beta libraries, around 2 micrograms, came from cryopreserved PBMCs. This specimen comes from a study of cytotoxic CD8 clonotypes in ibrutinib-treated CLL. The sample here was PBMCs, taken after 12 months of ibrutinib treatment. The V gene is TRBV28, the J gene TRBJ1-5; D remains ambiguous. The sequence was obtained from a human donor with chronic lymphocytic leukemia. Here the CDR3 DNA reads TGTGCCAGCAGTTTATCAAGCGCCCTAGGGTCGCTGGATCAGCCCCAGCATTTT. As protein: CASSLSSALGSLDQPQHF.